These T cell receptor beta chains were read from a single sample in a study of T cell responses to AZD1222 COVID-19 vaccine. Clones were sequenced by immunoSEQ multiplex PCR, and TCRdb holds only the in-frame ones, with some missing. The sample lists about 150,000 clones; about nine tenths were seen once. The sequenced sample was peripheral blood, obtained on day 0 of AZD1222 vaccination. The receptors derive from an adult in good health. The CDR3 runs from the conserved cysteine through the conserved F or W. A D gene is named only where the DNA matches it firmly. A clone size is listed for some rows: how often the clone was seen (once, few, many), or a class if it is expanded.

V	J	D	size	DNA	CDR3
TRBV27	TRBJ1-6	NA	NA	TGTGCCAGCAGTTTGGGGGCCTCCTATAATTCACCCCTCCACTTT	CASSLGASYNSPLHF
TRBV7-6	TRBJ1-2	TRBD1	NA	TGTGCCAGCAGCCGAATAATAACAGGGGCTGACGGCTACACCTTC	CASSRIITGADGYTF
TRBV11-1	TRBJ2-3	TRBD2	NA	TGTGCCAGCAGCTCAAGAGCGGGGGGGCCGGCAGATACGCAGTATTTT	CASSSRAGGPADTQYF
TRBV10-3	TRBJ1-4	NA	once	TGTGCCATCAGTGATCTCGGGGCCACTAATGAAAAACTGTTTTTT	CAISDLGATNEKLFF
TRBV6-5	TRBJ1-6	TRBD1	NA	TGTGCCAGCAGCCGACAGGGCGGTAATTCACCCCTCCACTTT	CASSRQGGNSPLHF
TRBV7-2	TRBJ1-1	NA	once	TGTGCCAGCAGCTCCAACCCAAGGGCTGAAGCTTTCTTT	CASSSNPRAEAFF
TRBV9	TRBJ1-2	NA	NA	TGTGCCAGCAGCGAAAGAGACAGTGCTAGGAGCTACACCTTC	CASSERDSARSYTF
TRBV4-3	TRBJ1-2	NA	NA	TGCGCCAGCAGCCATCATGACAGGTCCGTTGACTATGGCTACACCTTC	CASSHHDRSVDYGYTF
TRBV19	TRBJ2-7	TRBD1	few	TGTGCCACCCGTCGGGACAGGGGACACGAGCAGTACTTC	CATRRDRGHEQYF
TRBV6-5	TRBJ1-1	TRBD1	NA	TGTGCCAGCACCAGACAGGGGATGAACACTGAAGCTTTCTTT	CASTRQGMNTEAFF
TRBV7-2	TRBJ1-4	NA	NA	TGTGCCAGCAGCTTACGGTGGCAGGGGTATGGAACTAATGAAAAACTGTTTTTT	CASSLRWQGYGTNEKLFF
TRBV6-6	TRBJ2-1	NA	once	TGTGCCAGTAACCCAGGAGCCAATGAGCAGTTCTTC	CASNPGANEQFF
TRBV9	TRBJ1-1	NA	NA	TGTGCCAGCAGCGCCGGGGGGTTTAACACTGAAGCTTTCTTT	CASSAGGFNTEAFF
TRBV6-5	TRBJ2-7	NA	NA	TGTGCCAGCAGTTACCCAGGGGCTGGGGAGCAGTACTTC	CASSYPGAGEQYF
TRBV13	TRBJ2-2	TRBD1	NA	TGTGCCAGCAGCGCCGGGACAGGGAATACCGGGGAGCTGTTTTTT	CASSAGTGNTGELFF
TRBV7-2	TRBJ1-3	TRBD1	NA	TGTGCCAGCAGCCGCGGACAGGCCGGGAACACCATATATTTT	CASSRGQAGNTIYF
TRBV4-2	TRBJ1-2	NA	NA	TGTGCCAGCAGCCGGAGGGGGTCGGGGGACTATGGCTACACCTTC	CASSRRGSGDYGYTF
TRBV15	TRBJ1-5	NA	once	TGTGCCAAAATTGGGGGGGAGGATCAGCCCCAGCATTTT	CAKIGGEDQPQHF
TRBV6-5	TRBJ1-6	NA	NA	TGTGCCAGCAGTTACAGGGCAGGGCCCTCACCCCTCCACTTT	CASSYRAGPSPLHF
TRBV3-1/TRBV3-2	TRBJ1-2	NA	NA	TGTGCCAGCAGCACAAGACCCGTGGATAACTATGGCTACACCTTC	CASSTRPVDNYGYTF
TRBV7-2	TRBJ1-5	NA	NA	TGTGCCAGCAGCCGGGGGGCTTTTGGTCAGCCCCAGCATTTT	CASSRGAFGQPQHF
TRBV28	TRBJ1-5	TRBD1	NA	TGTGCCAGCAGCCAAGTGGGCAGGGGGGACAATCAGCCCCAGCATTTT	CASSQVGRGDNQPQHF
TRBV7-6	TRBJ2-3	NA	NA	TGTGCCAGCAGCCCCGCCCGGGACACAGATACGCAGTATTTT	CASSPARDTDTQYF
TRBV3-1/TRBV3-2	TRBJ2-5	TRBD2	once	TGTGCCAGCAGCCAAGCTGGGACTAGCTTAGAGACCCAGTACTTC	CASSQAGTSLETQYF
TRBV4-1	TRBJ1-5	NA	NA	TGCGCCAGCAGCCAAGGGCCGGGACAGCCCCAGCATTTT	CASSQGPGQPQHF